This T cell receptor beta chain was profiled in a study of blood T cell repertoires in COVID-19. The J segment lost 0 bases and the V segment lost 5 bases, leaving 6 bases of the junction unmatched. Looked up from germline, CDR1 is SEHNR and CDR2 is FQNEAQ (reference sequence). The CDR3 consists of 15 residues. Some clones are missing from TCRdb's copy, which holds only in-frame ones; the method was immunoSEQ multiplex PCR. The repertoire holds about 46,000 clones, with over 75% as singletons. This TCR came from a woman of 80 years or more with COVID-19, enrolled during active disease. What was sequenced was peripheral blood. The chain has TRBV7-9 and TRBJ2-7; 8 nucleotides agree with TRBD2. CDR3 nucleotide sequence: TGTGCCAGCAGCATGGGACTAGTTCCCTCCTACGAGCAGTACTTC. This translates into CASSMGLVPSYEQYF. Together with reference TRBV7-9 and TRBJ2-7, the CDR3 gives the full variable domain: DTGVSQNPRHKITKRGQNVTFRCDPISEHNRLYWYRQTLGQGPEFLTYFQNEAQLEKSRLLSDRFSAERPKGSFSTLEIQRTEQGDSAMYLCASSMGLVPSYEQYFGPGTRLTVT.